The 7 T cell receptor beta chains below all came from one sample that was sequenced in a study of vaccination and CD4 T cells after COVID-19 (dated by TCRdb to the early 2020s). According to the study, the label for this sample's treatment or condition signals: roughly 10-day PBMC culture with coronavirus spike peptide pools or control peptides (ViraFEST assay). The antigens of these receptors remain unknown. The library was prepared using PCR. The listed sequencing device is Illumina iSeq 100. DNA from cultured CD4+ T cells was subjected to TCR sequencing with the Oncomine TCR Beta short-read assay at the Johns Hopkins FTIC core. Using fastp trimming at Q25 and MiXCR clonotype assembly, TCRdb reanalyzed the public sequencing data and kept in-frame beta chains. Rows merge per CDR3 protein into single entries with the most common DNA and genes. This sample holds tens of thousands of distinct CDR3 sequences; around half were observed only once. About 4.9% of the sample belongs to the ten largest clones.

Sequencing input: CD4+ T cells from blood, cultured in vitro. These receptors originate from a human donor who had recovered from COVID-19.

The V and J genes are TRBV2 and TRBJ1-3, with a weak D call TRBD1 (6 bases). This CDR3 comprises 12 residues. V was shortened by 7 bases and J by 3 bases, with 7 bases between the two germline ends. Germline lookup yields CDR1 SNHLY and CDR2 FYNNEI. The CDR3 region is CASNRVGNTIYF. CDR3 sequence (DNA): TGTGCCAGCAACAGGGTTGGAAACACCATATATTTT.

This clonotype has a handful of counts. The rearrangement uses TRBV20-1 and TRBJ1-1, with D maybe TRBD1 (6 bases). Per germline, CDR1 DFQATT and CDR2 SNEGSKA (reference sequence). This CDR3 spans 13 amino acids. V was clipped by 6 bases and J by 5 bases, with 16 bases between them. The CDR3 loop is CSATDSGWTEAFF. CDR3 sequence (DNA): TGCAGTGCCACGGACAGCGGATGGACTGAAGCTTTCTTT.

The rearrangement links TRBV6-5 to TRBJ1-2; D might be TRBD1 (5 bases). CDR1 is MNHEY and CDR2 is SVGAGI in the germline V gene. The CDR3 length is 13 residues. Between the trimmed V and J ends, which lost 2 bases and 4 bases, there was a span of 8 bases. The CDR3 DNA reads TGTGCCAGCAGTTACAACAGGTTCTATGGCTACACCTTC. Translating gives CASSYNRFYGYTF.

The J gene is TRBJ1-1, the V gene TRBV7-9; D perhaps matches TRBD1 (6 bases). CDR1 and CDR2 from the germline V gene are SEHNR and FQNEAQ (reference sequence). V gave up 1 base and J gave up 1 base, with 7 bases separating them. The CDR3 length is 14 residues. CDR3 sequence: CASSLGQENTEAFF. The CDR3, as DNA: TGTGCCAGCAGCTTAGGACAGGAGAACACTGAAGCTTTCTTT.

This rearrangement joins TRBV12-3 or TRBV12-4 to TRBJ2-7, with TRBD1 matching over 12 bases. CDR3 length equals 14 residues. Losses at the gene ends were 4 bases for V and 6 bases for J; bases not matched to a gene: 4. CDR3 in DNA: TGTGCCAGCAGTTGGGGACAGGGGGCTGGCGAGCAGTACTTC. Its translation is CASSWGQGAGEQYF.

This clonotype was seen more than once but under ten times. This chain's CDR3 is CASSLEGAGNYGYTF. DNA of the CDR3: TGTGCCAGCAGTTTAGAGGGGGCGGGAAACTATGGCTACACCTTC. The chain uses TRBV12-3 or TRBV12-4 and TRBJ1-2; 7 bases are shared with TRBD1. V gave up 1 base and J gave up 2 bases; unmatched junction bases: 4. The CDR3 sequence is 15 residues long.

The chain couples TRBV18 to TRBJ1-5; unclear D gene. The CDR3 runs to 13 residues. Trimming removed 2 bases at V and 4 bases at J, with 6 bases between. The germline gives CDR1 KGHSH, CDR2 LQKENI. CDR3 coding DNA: TGTGCCAGCTCACCAACAGATAATCAGCCCCAGCATTTT. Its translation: CASSPTDNQPQHF.